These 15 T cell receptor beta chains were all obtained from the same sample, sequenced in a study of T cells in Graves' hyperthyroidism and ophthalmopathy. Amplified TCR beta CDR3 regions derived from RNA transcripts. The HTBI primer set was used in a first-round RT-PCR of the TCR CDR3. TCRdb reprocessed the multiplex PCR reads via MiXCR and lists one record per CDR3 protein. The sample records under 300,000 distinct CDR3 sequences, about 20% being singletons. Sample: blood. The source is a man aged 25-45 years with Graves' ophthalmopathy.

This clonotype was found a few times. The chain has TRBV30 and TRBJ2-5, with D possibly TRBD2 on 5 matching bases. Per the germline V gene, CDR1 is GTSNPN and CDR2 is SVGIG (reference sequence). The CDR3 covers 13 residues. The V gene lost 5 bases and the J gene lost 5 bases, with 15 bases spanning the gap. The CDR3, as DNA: TGTGCCTGGTCGGGAAGTGGCATGGAGACCCAGTACTTC. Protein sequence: CAWSGSGMETQYF. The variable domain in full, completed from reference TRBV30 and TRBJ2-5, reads SQTIHQWPATLVQPVGSPLSLECTVEGTSNPNLYWYRQAAGRGLQLLFYSVGIGQISSEVPQNLSASRPQDRQFILSSKKLLLSDSGFYLCAWSGSGMETQYFGPGTRLLVL.

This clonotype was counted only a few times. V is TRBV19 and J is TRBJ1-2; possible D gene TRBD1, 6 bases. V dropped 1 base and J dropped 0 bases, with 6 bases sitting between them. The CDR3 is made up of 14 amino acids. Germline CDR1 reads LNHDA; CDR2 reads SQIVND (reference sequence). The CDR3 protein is CASSIGQANYGYTF. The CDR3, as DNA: TGTGCCAGTAGTATAGGACAGGCTAACTATGGCTACACCTTC.

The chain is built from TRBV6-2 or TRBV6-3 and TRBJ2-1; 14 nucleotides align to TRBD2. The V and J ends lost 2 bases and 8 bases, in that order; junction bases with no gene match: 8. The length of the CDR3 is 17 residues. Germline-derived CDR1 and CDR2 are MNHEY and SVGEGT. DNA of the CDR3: TGTGCCAGCAGTTACCAAAAGGGGACTAGCGGGAGTTATGAGCAGTTCTTC. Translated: CASSYQKGTSGSYEQFF.

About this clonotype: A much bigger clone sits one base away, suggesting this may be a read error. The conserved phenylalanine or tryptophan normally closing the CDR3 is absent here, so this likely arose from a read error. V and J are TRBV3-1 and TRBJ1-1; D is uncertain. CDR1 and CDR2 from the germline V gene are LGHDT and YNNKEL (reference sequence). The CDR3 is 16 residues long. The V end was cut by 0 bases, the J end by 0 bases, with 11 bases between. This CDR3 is CASSQDWSLLNTEAFL. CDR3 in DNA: TGTGCCAGCAGCCAAGATTGGAGTCTTCTGAACACTGAAGCTTTCCTT.

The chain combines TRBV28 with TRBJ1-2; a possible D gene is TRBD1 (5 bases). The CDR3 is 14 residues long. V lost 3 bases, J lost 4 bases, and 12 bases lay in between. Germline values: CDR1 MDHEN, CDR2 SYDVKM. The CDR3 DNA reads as TGTGCCAGCAGTTTTGAGGCAGGGATCTATGGCTACACCTTC. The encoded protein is CASSFEAGIYGYTF.

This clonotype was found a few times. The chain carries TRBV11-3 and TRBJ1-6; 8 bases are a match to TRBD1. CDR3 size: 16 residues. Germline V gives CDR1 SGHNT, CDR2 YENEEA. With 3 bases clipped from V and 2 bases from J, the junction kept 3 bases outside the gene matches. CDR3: CASSFRTGTYNSPLHF. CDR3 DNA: TGTGCCAGCAGCTTCAGGACAGGGACCTATAATTCACCCCTCCACTTT.

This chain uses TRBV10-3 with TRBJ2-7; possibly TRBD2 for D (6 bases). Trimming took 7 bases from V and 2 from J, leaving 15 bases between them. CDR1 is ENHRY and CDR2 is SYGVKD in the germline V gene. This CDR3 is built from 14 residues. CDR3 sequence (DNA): TGTGCCATCAACGCGGAGGAGGGGACCTACGAGCAGTACTTC. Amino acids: CAINAEEGTYEQYF.

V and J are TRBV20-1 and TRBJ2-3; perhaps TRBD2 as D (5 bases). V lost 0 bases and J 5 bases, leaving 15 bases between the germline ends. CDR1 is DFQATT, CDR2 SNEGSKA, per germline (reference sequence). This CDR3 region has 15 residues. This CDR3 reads CSARDSSSGGDTQYF. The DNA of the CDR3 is TGCAGTGCTAGAGATAGCTCCAGCGGAGGAGATACGCAGTATTTT.

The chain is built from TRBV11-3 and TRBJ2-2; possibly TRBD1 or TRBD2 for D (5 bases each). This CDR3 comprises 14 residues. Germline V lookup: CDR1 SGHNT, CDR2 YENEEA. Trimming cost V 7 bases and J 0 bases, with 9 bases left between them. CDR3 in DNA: TGTGCCAGCACGGGGCAGTCGAACACCGGGGAGCTGTTTTTT. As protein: CASTGQSNTGELFF.

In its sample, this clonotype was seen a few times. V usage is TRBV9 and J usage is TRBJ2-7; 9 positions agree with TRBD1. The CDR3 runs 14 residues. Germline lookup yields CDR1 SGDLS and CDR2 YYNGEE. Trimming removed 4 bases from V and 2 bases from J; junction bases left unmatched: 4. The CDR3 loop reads CASSSGTGTYEQYF. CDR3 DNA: TGTGCCAGCAGCTCAGGGACAGGGACCTACGAGCAGTACTTC.

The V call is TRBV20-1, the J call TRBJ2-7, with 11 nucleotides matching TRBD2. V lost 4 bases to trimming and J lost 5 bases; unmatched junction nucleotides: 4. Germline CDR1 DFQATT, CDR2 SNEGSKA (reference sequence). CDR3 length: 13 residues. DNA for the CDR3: TGCAGTGCTATGACTAGCGGGACCGACGAGCAGTACTTC. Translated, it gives CSAMTSGTDEQYF.

CDR3 amino acids: CASSLDRSRANVLTF. CDR3 DNA sequence: TGCGCCAGCAGCTTGGACAGGTCTAGGGCCAACGTCCTGACTTTC. The chain carries TRBV5-1 and TRBJ2-6; D possibly corresponds to TRBD1 (5 bases). The CDR3 has 15 amino acids. Germline-derived CDR1 and CDR2 are SGHRS and YFSETQ. Trimming removed 0 bases at V and 5 bases at J, with 9 bases between.

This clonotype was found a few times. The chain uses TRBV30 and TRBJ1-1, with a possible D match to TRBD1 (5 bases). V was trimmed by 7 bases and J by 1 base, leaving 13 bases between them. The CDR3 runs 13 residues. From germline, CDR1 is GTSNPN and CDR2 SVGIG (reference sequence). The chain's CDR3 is CALRQPANTEAFF. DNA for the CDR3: TGTGCCTTAAGACAGCCGGCGAACACTGAAGCTTTCTTT. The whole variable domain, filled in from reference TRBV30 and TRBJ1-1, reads SQTIHQWPATLVQPVGSPLSLECTVEGTSNPNLYWYRQAAGRGLQLLFYSVGIGQISSEVPQNLSASRPQDRQFILSSKKLLLSDSGFYLCALRQPANTEAFFGQGTRLTVV.

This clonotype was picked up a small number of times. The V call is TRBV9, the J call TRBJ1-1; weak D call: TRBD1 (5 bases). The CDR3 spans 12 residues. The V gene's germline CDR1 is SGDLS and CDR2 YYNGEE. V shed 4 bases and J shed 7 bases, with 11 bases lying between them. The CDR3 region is CASSPNTGEAFF. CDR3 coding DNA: TGTGCCAGCAGCCCTAACACAGGTGAAGCTTTCTTT.

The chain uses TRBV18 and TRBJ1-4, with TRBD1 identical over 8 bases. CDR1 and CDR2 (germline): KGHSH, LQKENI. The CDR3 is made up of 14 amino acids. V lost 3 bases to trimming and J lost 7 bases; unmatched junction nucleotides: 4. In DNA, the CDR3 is TGTGCCAGCTCACCGGGGACAGGTCCTGAAAAACTGTTTTTT. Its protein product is CASSPGTGPEKLFF.